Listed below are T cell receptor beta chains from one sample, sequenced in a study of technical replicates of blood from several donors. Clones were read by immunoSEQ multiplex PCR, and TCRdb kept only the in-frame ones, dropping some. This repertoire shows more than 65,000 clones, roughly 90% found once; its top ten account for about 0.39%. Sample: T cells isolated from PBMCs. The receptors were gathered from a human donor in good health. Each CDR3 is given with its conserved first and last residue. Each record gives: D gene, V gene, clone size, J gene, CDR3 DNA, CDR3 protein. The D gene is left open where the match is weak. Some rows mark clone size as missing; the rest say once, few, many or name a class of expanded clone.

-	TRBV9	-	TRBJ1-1	TGTGCCAGCAGCTCCCCAGGTAACACTGAAGCTTTCTTT	CASSSPGNTEAFF
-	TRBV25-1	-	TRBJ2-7	TGTGCCAGCAGTGAAACGGACATTTACGAGCAGTACTTC	CASSETDIYEQYF
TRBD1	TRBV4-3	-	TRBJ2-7	TGCGCCAGCAGCAGGACAGGAGGTAGCTACGAGCAGTACTTC	CASSRTGGSYEQYF
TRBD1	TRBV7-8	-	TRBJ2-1	TGTGCCAGCAGCAGCGCTCACAGGGGCTATGAGCAGTTCTTC	CASSSAHRGYEQFF
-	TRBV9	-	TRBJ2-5	TGTGCCAGCAGCCTGTCGGACTATACTCAAGAGACCCAGTACTTC	CASSLSDYTQETQYF
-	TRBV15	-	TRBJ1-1	TGTGCCACCAGCAGGGAGGGCACCACTGAAGCTTTCTTT	CATSREGTTEAFF
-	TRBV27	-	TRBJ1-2	TGTGCCAGCAGTTTATCGCCAGCTAACTATGGCTACACCTTC	CASSLSPANYGYTF
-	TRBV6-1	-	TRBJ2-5	TGTGCCAGCAGTGAAGCCGGACAGAGAGAGACCCAGTACTTC	CASSEAGQRETQYF
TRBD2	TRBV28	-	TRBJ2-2	TGTGCCAGCAGCATTAGCGGGAGAAACACCGGGGAGCTGTTTTTT	CASSISGRNTGELFF
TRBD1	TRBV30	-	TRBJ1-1	TGTGCCTGGAGTGACAGGGGAGACACTGAAGCTTTCTTT	CAWSDRGDTEAFF
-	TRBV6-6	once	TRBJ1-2	TGTGCCAGCGGACAACGGCCTAACTATGGCTACACCTTC	CASGQRPNYGYTF
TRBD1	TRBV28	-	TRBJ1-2	TGTGCCAGCAGTTTACGTCTGACAGGGGGTGGCTACACCTTC	CASSLRLTGGGYTF
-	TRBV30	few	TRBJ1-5	TGTGCCTGGAGTCAGCTGTCAGGGAATCAGCCCCAGCATTTT	CAWSQLSGNQPQHF
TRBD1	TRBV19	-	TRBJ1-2	TGTGCCAGTAGTATCCGGGACAGGGATGGCTACACCTTC	CASSIRDRDGYTF
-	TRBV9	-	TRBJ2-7	TGTGCCAGCAGTCCCAGGGGGAGGTTGGGCGAGCAGTACTTC	CASSPRGRLGEQYF
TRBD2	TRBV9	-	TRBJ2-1	TGTGCCAGCAGCCCTTGGACTAGCGGGAGGGTATACAATGAGCAGTTCTTC	CASSPWTSGRVYNEQFF
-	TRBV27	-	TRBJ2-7	TGTGCCAGCAGTGGCAGGGGAAGCTCCTACGAGCAGTACTTC	CASSGRGSSYEQYF
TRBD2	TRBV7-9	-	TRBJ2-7	TGTGCCAGCAGCTCGACTAGCGGGAGCTCCTACGAGCAGTACTTC	CASSSTSGSSYEQYF
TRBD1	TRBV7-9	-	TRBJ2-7	TGTGCCAGCAGCTTAGGGGACAGGAGTACCTACGAGCAGTACTTC	CASSLGDRSTYEQYF
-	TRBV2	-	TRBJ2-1	TGTGCCAGCCTAGACCAGTTCTTC	CASLDQFF
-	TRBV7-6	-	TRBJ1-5	TGTGCCAGCAGCTTAGACCATACAGGGATCCAGCCCCAGCATTTT	CASSLDHTGIQPQHF
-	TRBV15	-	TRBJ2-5	TGTGCCACCAGCAGCGAATGGAGTCAAGAGACCCAGTACTTC	CATSSEWSQETQYF
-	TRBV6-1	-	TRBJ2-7	TGTGCCAGCAGTGGAAGGGGCAGCTCATACGAGCAGTACTTC	CASSGRGSSYEQYF
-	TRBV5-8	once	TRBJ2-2	TGTGCCAGCAGCTTGGGGACAGCCACCGGGGAGCTGTTTTTT	CASSLGTATGELFF
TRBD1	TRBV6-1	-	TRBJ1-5	TGTGCCAGCAGTGAAGACAGGGGTTACAATCAGCCCCAGCATTTT	CASSEDRGYNQPQHF
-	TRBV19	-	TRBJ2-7	TGTGCCAGTAGTATAGGGGTCCAGGCAGCCTACGAGCAGTACTTC	CASSIGVQAAYEQYF
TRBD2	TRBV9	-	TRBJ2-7	TGTGCCAGCAGCGTAGTCGGGGGAGGGGCCGAGCAGTACTTC	CASSVVGGGAEQYF
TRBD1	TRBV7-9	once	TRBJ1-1	TGTGCCAGCAGCTTAGGAGGGCGGACAGGGATCTCGATCACTGAAGCTTTCTTT	CASSLGGRTGISITEAFF
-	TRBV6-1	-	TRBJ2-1	TGTGCCAGCAGCTCCAACCGCGCTCTGCAGTTCTTC	CASSSNRALQFF
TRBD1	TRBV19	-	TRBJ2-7	TGTGCCAGTACAGGGGGCTACGAGCAGTACTTC	CASTGGYEQYF
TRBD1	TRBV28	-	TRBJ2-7	TGTGCCAGCGACAGGGGGCTCTACGAGCAGTACTTC	CASDRGLYEQYF
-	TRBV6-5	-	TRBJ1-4	TGTGCCAGCAGCCTCGGACAGCCTATTGATGAAAAACTGTTTTTT	CASSLGQPIDEKLFF
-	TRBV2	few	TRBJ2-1	TGTGCCGTTAACAATGAGCAGTTCTTC	CAVNNEQFF
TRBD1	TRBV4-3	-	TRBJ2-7	TGCGCCAGCAGCCAAGGGCCAGGGGGCTCGGACGAGCAGTACTTC	CASSQGPGGSDEQYF
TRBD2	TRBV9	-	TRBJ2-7	TGTGCCAGCAGCGCGACTAGCGCCACCTACGAGCAGTACTTC	CASSATSATYEQYF
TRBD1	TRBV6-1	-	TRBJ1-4	TGTGCCAGCAGTCCCGGGACAGATAATGAAAAACTGTTTTTT	CASSPGTDNEKLFF
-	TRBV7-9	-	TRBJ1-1	TGTGCCAGCAGCCCCCTTAACACTGAAGCTTTCTTT	CASSPLNTEAFF
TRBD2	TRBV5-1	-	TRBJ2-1	TGCGCCAGCAGCGCCGGGACTAGCGGGATTCTGGGTGAGCAGTTCTTC	CASSAGTSGILGEQFF
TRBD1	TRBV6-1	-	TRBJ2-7	TGTGCCAGCAGTTTAAACCGGGACAGACCCTACGAGCAGTACTTC	CASSLNRDRPYEQYF
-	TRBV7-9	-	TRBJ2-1	TGTGCCAGCAGCTTAGGACCGGGGAATGAGCAGTTCTTC	CASSLGPGNEQFF
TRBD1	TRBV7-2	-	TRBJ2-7	TGTGCCAGCAGCCACCCGGGACAGGTCTACGAGCAGTACTTC	CASSHPGQVYEQYF
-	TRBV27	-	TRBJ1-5	TGTGCCAGCAGTTTTTATGGCAATCAGCCCCAGCATTTT	CASSFYGNQPQHF
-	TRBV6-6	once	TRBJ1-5	TGTGCCAGCAGTTATGAGCGGATTTCACAGTTACAGCCCCAGCATTTT	CASSYERISQLQPQHF
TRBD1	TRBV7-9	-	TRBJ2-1	TGTGCCAGCAGCTCGCAGGACAGGGCGTACAATGAGCAGTTCTTC	CASSSQDRAYNEQFF
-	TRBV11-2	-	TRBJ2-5	TGTGCCAGCAGCCAACCGTACCGTATTACAGGGCTTCAAGAGACCCAGTACTTC	CASSQPYRITGLQETQYF
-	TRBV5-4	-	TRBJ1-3	TGTGCCAGCGGCAGGCCTAATGGAAACACCATATATTTT	CASGRPNGNTIYF
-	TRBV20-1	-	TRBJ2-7	TGCAGTGCTGTCGGTTCCTACGAGCAGTACTTC	CSAVGSYEQYF
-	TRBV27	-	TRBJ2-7	TGTGCCAGCAGTCCGGGGATATCGGCTTACGAGCAGTACTTC	CASSPGISAYEQYF
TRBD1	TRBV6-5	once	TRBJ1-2	TGTGCCAGCACTCCCGACAGGGGTGGCTATGGCTACACCTTC	CASTPDRGGYGYTF
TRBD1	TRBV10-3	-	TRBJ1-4	TGTGCCATCAGTGAGTCGGGACAGACTAATGAAAAACTGTTTTTT	CAISESGQTNEKLFF
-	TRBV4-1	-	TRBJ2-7	TGCGCCAGCAGCCATTTTCGGGAGCAGTACTTC	CASSHFREQYF
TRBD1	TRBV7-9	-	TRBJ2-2	TGTGCCAGCACCCTTCTCCGGGACAGAAGCACCGGGGAGCTGTTTTTT	CASTLLRDRSTGELFF
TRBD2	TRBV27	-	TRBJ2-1	TGTGCCAGCAGCCCATGGAGCGGGAGATCCTACAATGAGCAGTTCTTC	CASSPWSGRSYNEQFF
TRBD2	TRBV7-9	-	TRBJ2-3	TGTGCCAGCAGCATCGAGGCTAGCGGGTTAGATACGCAGTATTTT	CASSIEASGLDTQYF
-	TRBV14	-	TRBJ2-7	TGTGCCAGCAGCCTAACCTACGAGCAGTACTTC	CASSLTYEQYF
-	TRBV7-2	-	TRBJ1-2	TGTGCCAGCAGCTCCACCGGCGGGGGTGTCGTTAACTATGGCTACACCTTC	CASSSTGGGVVNYGYTF
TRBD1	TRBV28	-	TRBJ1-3	TGTGCCAGCAGTTTAGGTGGGACAGCCTCTGGAAACACCATATATTTT	CASSLGGTASGNTIYF